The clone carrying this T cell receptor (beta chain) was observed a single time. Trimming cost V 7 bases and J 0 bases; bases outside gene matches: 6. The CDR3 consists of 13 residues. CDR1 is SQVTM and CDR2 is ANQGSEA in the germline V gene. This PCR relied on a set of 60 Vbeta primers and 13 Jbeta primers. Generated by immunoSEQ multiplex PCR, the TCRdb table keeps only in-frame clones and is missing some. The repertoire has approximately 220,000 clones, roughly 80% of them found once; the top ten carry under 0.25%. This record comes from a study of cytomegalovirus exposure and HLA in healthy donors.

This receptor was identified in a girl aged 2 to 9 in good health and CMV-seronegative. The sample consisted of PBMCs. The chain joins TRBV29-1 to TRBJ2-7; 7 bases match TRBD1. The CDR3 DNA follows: TGCAGCGGACGACAGGGTAGCTCCTACGAGCAGTACTTC. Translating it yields CSGRQGSSYEQYF.